A selection of T cell receptor beta chains follows, all from one sample in a study of T cells after yellow fever vaccination. A single record per CDR3 protein comes from TCRdb applying MiXCR to the 5' RACE reads. The table lists 250,000 to 300,000 distinct CDR3 sequences, about 5% of them singletons. The input for sequencing was CD4+ T cells sorted from PBMCs, taken on the day of the yellow fever booster vaccination. Receptor source: a man between 18 and 29 years old who received the YFV17D yellow fever vaccine. Both conserved end residues are part of each CDR3. The D gene is left open where the match is weak. A row's size may be missing; if present it is once, few, many or a size class.

j_call: TRBJ1-1
d_call: -
v_call: TRBV15
clone_size: -
cdr3_nt: TGTGCCACCAGCAGAGCACACCCCTTCACTGAAGCTTTCTTT
cdr3_aa: CATSRAHPFTEAFF

j_call: TRBJ1-5
d_call: -
v_call: TRBV20-1
clone_size: -
cdr3_nt: TGCAGTGCTAGCCTTAATGGGGGCGATCAGCCCCAGCATTTT
cdr3_aa: CSASLNGGDQPQHF

j_call: TRBJ2-5
d_call: -
v_call: TRBV5-4
clone_size: -
cdr3_nt: TGTGCCAGCAGCTTGCCCCGCCAAGAGAACCAGTACTTC
cdr3_aa: CASSLPRQENQYF

j_call: TRBJ1-1
d_call: -
v_call: TRBV5-4
clone_size: -
cdr3_nt: TGTGCCAGCAGCTCCCAGGATGAAGCTTTCTTT
cdr3_aa: CASSSQDEAFF

j_call: TRBJ2-5
d_call: TRBD1
v_call: TRBV20-1
clone_size: -
cdr3_nt: TGCAGTGCTACCGACAGGGGAAGGGAGACCCAGTACTTC
cdr3_aa: CSATDRGRETQYF

j_call: TRBJ2-4
d_call: TRBD1
v_call: TRBV14
clone_size: many
cdr3_nt: TGTGCCAGCAGCCGTCGTCCCGGGACAGGGACGGGAGCCAAAAACATTCAGTACTTC
cdr3_aa: CASSRRPGTGTGAKNIQYF

j_call: TRBJ2-7
d_call: TRBD2
v_call: TRBV5-1
clone_size: many
cdr3_nt: TGCGCCAGCAGCTTAGGCAGCGGGGGGCAAGGGTACTACGAGCAGTACTTC
cdr3_aa: CASSLGSGGQGYYEQYF

j_call: TRBJ2-7
d_call: -
v_call: TRBV11-2
clone_size: few
cdr3_nt: TGTGCCAGCAGCCTAGGGGAGGACGAGCAGTACTTC
cdr3_aa: CASSLGEDEQYF

j_call: TRBJ1-4
d_call: -
v_call: TRBV6-2/TRBV6-3
clone_size: many
cdr3_nt: TGTGCCAGCAGTTATTCGGGGCCCAATGAAAAACTGTTTTTT
cdr3_aa: CASSYSGPNEKLFF

j_call: TRBJ2-5
d_call: -
v_call: TRBV7-3
clone_size: few
cdr3_nt: TGTGCCAGCAGCGCCTTGGGGTTAGAGACCCAGTACTTC
cdr3_aa: CASSALGLETQYF

j_call: TRBJ1-6
d_call: TRBD1
v_call: TRBV7-6
clone_size: many
cdr3_nt: TGTGCCAGCAGCTTAGCGACAGGGTTTGGGTCACCCCTCCACTTT
cdr3_aa: CASSLATGFGSPLHF

j_call: TRBJ2-5
d_call: TRBD1
v_call: TRBV20-1
clone_size: -
cdr3_nt: TGCAGTGCTATGACAGGGGGCCAAGAGACCCAGTACTTC
cdr3_aa: CSAMTGGQETQYF

j_call: TRBJ2-6
d_call: -
v_call: TRBV5-5
clone_size: many
cdr3_nt: TGTGCCAGCAGCTTGGGGGAGGCTGTATCTGGGGCCAACGTCCTGACTTTC
cdr3_aa: CASSLGEAVSGANVLTF

j_call: TRBJ2-7
d_call: -
v_call: TRBV10-1
clone_size: many
cdr3_nt: TGCGCCAGCAGTGAGTCGGAAGGGGCCGAGCAGTACTTC
cdr3_aa: CASSESEGAEQYF

j_call: TRBJ2-3
d_call: -
v_call: TRBV6-6
clone_size: -
cdr3_nt: TGTGCCAGCTCTACCGGGACCAGACTTAGCACAGATACGCAGTATTTT
cdr3_aa: CASSTGTRLSTDTQYF

j_call: TRBJ2-3
d_call: -
v_call: TRBV5-1
clone_size: few
cdr3_nt: TGCGCCAGCAGCTTCGAACGAGGCACAGATACGCAGTATTTT
cdr3_aa: CASSFERGTDTQYF

j_call: TRBJ2-7
d_call: TRBD2
v_call: TRBV18
clone_size: -
cdr3_nt: TGTGCCAGCTCACTCGGACTAGCGGGGGCTCGGGAGCAGTACTTC
cdr3_aa: CASSLGLAGAREQYF

j_call: TRBJ1-6
d_call: -
v_call: TRBV7-2
clone_size: -
cdr3_nt: TGTGCCAGCACCCAGAGGCCGGGTAATTCACCCCTCCACTTT
cdr3_aa: CASTQRPGNSPLHF

j_call: TRBJ1-1
d_call: -
v_call: TRBV10-3
clone_size: few
cdr3_nt: TGTGCCATCAGTTCCCGGGACACTGAAGCTTTCTTT
cdr3_aa: CAISSRDTEAFF

j_call: TRBJ1-1
d_call: -
v_call: TRBV20-1
clone_size: once
cdr3_nt: TGCAGTGCTAGAGATCTCCCAGAAGCTTTCTTT
cdr3_aa: CSARDLPEAFF

j_call: TRBJ2-1
d_call: -
v_call: TRBV20-1
clone_size: -
cdr3_nt: TGCAGTGCTAGTGAGGACCCACTGAGTGAGCAGTTCTTC
cdr3_aa: CSASEDPLSEQFF

j_call: TRBJ2-5
d_call: -
v_call: TRBV30
clone_size: -
cdr3_nt: TGTGCCTGGAGTGTACCGGGATTGAGGGAGACCCAGTACTTC
cdr3_aa: CAWSVPGLRETQYF

j_call: TRBJ2-2
d_call: -
v_call: TRBV20-1
clone_size: many
cdr3_nt: TGCAGTGCTTCCAAAGCTGTGACCGGGGAGCTGTTTTTT
cdr3_aa: CSASKAVTGELFF

j_call: TRBJ1-5
d_call: -
v_call: TRBV4-3
clone_size: few
cdr3_nt: TGCGCCAGCAGCCAAGAGGCGGGCAGGGATAATCAGCCCCAGCATTTT
cdr3_aa: CASSQEAGRDNQPQHF

j_call: TRBJ2-1
d_call: TRBD2
v_call: TRBV24-1
clone_size: once
cdr3_nt: TGTGCCACCTCCCCGGGTAGACTAGCGGGATTTAGCTCCTACAATGAGCAGTTCTTC
cdr3_aa: CATSPGRLAGFSSYNEQFF

j_call: TRBJ2-1
d_call: TRBD2
v_call: TRBV5-1
clone_size: few
cdr3_nt: TGCGCCAGCAGCCCGCTACTAGCGGGGGGGGACAGACGGCAGTTCTTC
cdr3_aa: CASSPLLAGGDRRQFF

j_call: TRBJ2-2
d_call: -
v_call: TRBV12-3/TRBV12-4
clone_size: few
cdr3_nt: TGTGCCAGCCGCCCGAGCCCGTCGAACACCGGGGAGCTGTTTTTT
cdr3_aa: CASRPSPSNTGELFF

j_call: TRBJ2-7
d_call: -
v_call: TRBV15
clone_size: many
cdr3_nt: TGTGCCACCAGAAAAACAGCTTTCAGCTCCTACGAGCAGTACTTC
cdr3_aa: CATRKTAFSSYEQYF

j_call: TRBJ2-3
d_call: -
v_call: TRBV5-1
clone_size: -
cdr3_nt: TGCGCCAGCCGCCAGGGGCGGGGGACAGATACGCAGTATTTT
cdr3_aa: CASRQGRGTDTQYF

j_call: TRBJ2-1
d_call: -
v_call: TRBV6-1
clone_size: few
cdr3_nt: TGTGCCAGCAGAGTTCTGGACACCCTGGGGTACAATGAGCAGTTCTTC
cdr3_aa: CASRVLDTLGYNEQFF